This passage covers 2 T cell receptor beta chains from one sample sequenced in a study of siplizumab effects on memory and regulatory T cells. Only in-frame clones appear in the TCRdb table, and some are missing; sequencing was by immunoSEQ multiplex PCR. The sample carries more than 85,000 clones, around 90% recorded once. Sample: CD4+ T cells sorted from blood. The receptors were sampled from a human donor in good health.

CDR3 nucleotide sequence: TGTGCCAGCACTAGCCCCGAATCCTACAATGAGCAGTTCTTC. Its protein product is CASTSPESYNEQFF. The chain combines TRBV2 with TRBJ2-1, with a possible D match to TRBD2 (5 bases). The CDR3 is made up of 14 amino acids. Trimming removed 7 bases at V and 1 base at J, with 11 bases between. CDR1 is SNHLY and CDR2 is FYNNEI in the germline V gene.

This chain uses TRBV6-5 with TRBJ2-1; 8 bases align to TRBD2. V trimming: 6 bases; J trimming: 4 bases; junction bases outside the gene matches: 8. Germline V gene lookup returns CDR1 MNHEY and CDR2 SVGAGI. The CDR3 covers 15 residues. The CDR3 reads CASRAGGLSYNEQFF. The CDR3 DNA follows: TGTGCCAGCAGGGCGGGAGGACTATCTTACAATGAGCAGTTCTTC.